A single sample gave rise to the 26 T cell receptor beta chains below, sequenced in a study of cytomegalovirus exposure and HLA in healthy donors. Amplification used 60 Vbeta primers and 13 Jbeta primers. Profiled with immunoSEQ multiplex PCR; TCRdb holds only in-frame clones, not every one. The sample holds 130,000 to 150,000 clones. The sequencing sample was made of PBMCs. The source is a middle-aged man in good health and CMV-seronegative.

The chain links TRBV6-5 to TRBJ1-2; 9 bases fit TRBD1. V trimming: 6 bases; J trimming: 4 bases; junction bases outside the gene matches: 3. The CDR3 is 13 residues long. From germline, CDR1 is MNHEY and CDR2 SVGAGI. CDR3 residues: CASRGTGPYGYTF. CDR3 nucleotides: TGTGCCAGCAGGGGGACAGGGCCCTATGGCTACACCTTC.

On this clone: Here the CDR3 omits its conserved ending phenylalanine or tryptophan, so a read error is the likely source. The DNA is omitted, as the CDR3 cannot be located on it reliably, and the CDR3 follows TCRdb's listing. The CDR3 loop is CASSLGEGHVRL. The rearrangement uses TRBV13 and TRBJ2-7; TRBD1 was called by the table and not checked on the DNA. A total of 12 residues make up the CDR3, ends included. In germline, CDR1 is PRHDT, CDR2 FYEKMQ (reference sequence).

The V call is TRBV7-3, the J call TRBJ2-3; 16 nucleotides line up with TRBD2. There are 18 residues in the CDR3. The germline V gene has CDR1 SGHTA and CDR2 FQGTGA. V was pared by 1 base and J by 4 bases, with 5 bases of the junction left unmatched. The CDR3 sequence is CASSLRGLAGGPADTQYF. The CDR3 bases are TGTGCCAGCAGCTTAAGGGGACTAGCGGGGGGGCCGGCAGATACGCAGTATTTT.

The chain joins TRBV5-5 to TRBJ2-5, with 9 bases lining up with TRBD1. The CDR3 contains 16 residues. CDR1 and CDR2 from the germline V gene are SGHKS and YYEKEE (reference sequence). Trimming at V came to 4 bases and at J to 1 base, leaving 8 bases not matched to a gene. The CDR3 nucleotides read TGTGCCAGCAGCGGGACAGGGAATAGCATCCAAGAGACCCAGTACTTC. Translated, it gives CASSGTGNSIQETQYF.

CDR3 loop: CASSPQVGQSSHYGYTF. The CDR3 nucleotides are TGTGCCAGCAGCCCTCAAGTGGGACAGTCGAGCCACTATGGCTACACCTTC. V is TRBV9 and J is TRBJ1-2; 7 bases fit TRBD1. CDR1 and CDR2 (germline): SGDLS, YYNGEE. Losses at the gene ends were 4 bases for V and 3 bases for J; bases not matched to a gene: 15. This CDR3 comprises 17 residues.

The chain recombines TRBV5-1 with TRBJ2-5; perhaps TRBD2 as D (7 bases). This CDR3 is built from 15 residues. The germline gives CDR1 SGHRS, CDR2 YFSETQ. Trimming left V 3 bases short and J 1 base short, with 13 bases between. Here the CDR3 reads CASSSRGGPQETQYF. CDR3 bases: TGCGCCAGCAGCTCCCGCGGGGGCCCCCAAGAGACCCAGTACTTC.

This rearrangement joins TRBV13 to TRBJ1-2; 9 positions match TRBD1. Germline V gene lookup returns CDR1 PRHDT and CDR2 FYEKMQ (reference sequence). This CDR3 region has 15 residues. V dropped 3 bases and J dropped 3; count of bases not matched to a gene: 5. The CDR3 sequence is CASSFTGGADYGYTF. The CDR3 bases are TGTGCCAGCAGCTTCACAGGGGGCGCCGACTATGGCTACACCTTC.

The rearrangement joins TRBV4-1 to TRBJ1-3; weak D call: TRBD1 (6 bases). The CDR3 is made up of 16 amino acids. V was shortened by 3 bases and J by 2 bases, with 14 bases between the two germline ends. In germline, CDR1 is MGHRA, CDR2 YSYEKL. CDR3 protein: CASSQPVRTAGNTIYF. The CDR3 DNA reads TGCGCCAGCAGCCAGCCTGTAAGGACAGCTGGAAACACCATATATTTT.

The rearrangement joins TRBV19 to TRBJ2-7; perhaps TRBD1 as D (6 bases). Trimming took 5 bases from V and 3 from J, leaving 20 bases between them. The CDR3 is 16 residues long. Germline loops: CDR1 LNHDA, CDR2 SQIVND (reference sequence). The CDR3 DNA reads as TGTGCCAGTAGTCCCGCCCGGGACAAAAGATACTACGAGCAGTACTTC. Residues: CASSPARDKRYYEQYF.

The chain carries TRBV20-1 and TRBJ2-7; 7 bases are shared with TRBD1. CDR1 DFQATT and CDR2 SNEGSKA come from the germline V gene (reference sequence). This CDR3 has 11 amino acids. The CDR3 region is CTLTGVYEQYF. For the CDR3, the DNA is TGCACCCTAACAGGGGTCTACGAGCAGTACTTC.

V is TRBV28 and J is TRBJ1-1; 7 bases fit TRBD1. In germline, CDR1 is MDHEN, CDR2 SYDVKM. The CDR3 length is 12 residues. V gave up 8 bases and J gave up 8 bases; unmatched junction bases: 8. CDR3 amino acids: CASVQGTAEAFF. Written as DNA, the CDR3 is TGTGCCAGCGTACAGGGGACGGCGGAAGCTTTCTTT.

CDR3 DNA sequence: TGTGCCAGCAGCTTAGGCGGGACAGGGGGGTCCTACGAGCAGTACTTC. Encoded protein: CASSLGGTGGSYEQYF. V usage is TRBV11-2 and J usage is TRBJ2-7; 11 bases are shared with TRBD1. Germline CDR1 SGHAT, CDR2 FQNNGV. The CDR3 covers 16 residues. Trimming cost V 1 base and J 1 base; bases outside gene matches: 3.

The rearrangement uses TRBV5-6 and TRBJ1-5; tentatively, D is TRBD1 (5 bases). This CDR3 region has 12 residues. CDR1 SGHDT and CDR2 YYEEEE come from the germline V gene. The V end lost 2 bases, the J end lost 16 bases, and 16 bases lay between the germline ends. The CDR3 sequence: CASSFTTGLQHF. The CDR3 DNA follows: TGTGCCAGCAGCTTTACGACGGGACTCCAACATTTT.

The chain carries TRBV5-6 and TRBJ2-7; 15 nucleotides align to TRBD2. Germline CDR1 SGHDT, CDR2 YYEEEE. The CDR3 totals 18 residues. V lost 4 bases, J lost 3 bases, and 11 bases stayed unmatched. CDR3 residues: CASSQYGLAGGDYYEQYF. The CDR3 nucleotides are TGTGCCAGCAGCCAGTATGGACTAGCGGGGGGGGACTACTACGAGCAGTACTTC.

This chain links TRBV5-1 with TRBJ2-1; 9 nucleotides match TRBD2. The ends lost 5 bases at V and 5 bases at J; junction bases unmatched: 2. The CDR3 contains 13 residues. The germline V gene has CDR1 SGHRS and CDR2 YFSETQ. CDR3 DNA: TGCGCCAGCAGGGAGCGGGGGGACAATGAGCAGTTCTTC. Translating gives CASRERGDNEQFF.

The chain is built from TRBV12-5 and TRBJ1-1; 9 nucleotides line up with TRBD1. In germline, CDR1 is LGHNT, CDR2 FRNRAP. V lost 0 bases to trimming and J lost 4 bases; unmatched junction nucleotides: 6. This CDR3 has 16 residues. This CDR3 reads CASGLVLGQGVTEAFF. The CDR3 coding sequence is TGTGCTAGTGGTTTGGTACTGGGACAGGGCGTCACTGAAGCTTTCTTT.

This chain connects TRBV19 to TRBJ1-1; 10 positions match TRBD1. The germline gives CDR1 LNHDA, CDR2 SQIVND (reference sequence). V lost 6 bases to trimming and J lost 5 bases; unmatched junction nucleotides: 9. CDR3 length: 15 residues. This chain's CDR3 is CASRRQGARMTEAFF. The CDR3 nucleotides are TGTGCCAGTAGAAGACAGGGGGCGAGAATGACTGAAGCTTTCTTT.

The CDR3 sequence is CASSQDPHNGGDYGYTF. CDR3 sequence (DNA): TGCGCCAGCAGCCAAGATCCCCATAACGGAGGGGACTATGGCTACACCTTC. This sequence joins TRBV4-1 and TRBJ1-2; the D gene is possibly TRBD1 (5 bases). V was clipped by 0 bases and J by 3 bases, with 17 bases between them. Looked up from germline, CDR1 is MGHRA and CDR2 is YSYEKL. The CDR3 contains 17 residues.

This chain connects TRBV7-2 to TRBJ1-1; 8 bases fit TRBD1. In germline, CDR1 is SGHTA, CDR2 FQGNSA. This CDR3 spans 14 amino acids. V lost 4 bases to trimming and J lost 6 bases; unmatched junction nucleotides: 7. CDR3 loop: CASSSKQGVAEAFF. The CDR3 DNA follows: TGTGCCAGCAGCTCCAAACAGGGGGTCGCTGAAGCTTTCTTT.

V gene TRBV7-2 combines with J gene TRBJ2-5; TRBD2 aligns across 11 bases. The CDR3 covers 15 residues. Trimming took 7 bases from V and 2 from J; bases not matched to a gene: 6. The germline V gene has CDR1 SGHTA and CDR2 FQGNSA. CDR3 nucleotides: TGTGCCAGCATTCTAGCGGGGGGTCTTCAAGAGACCCAGTACTTC. It specifies CASILAGGLQETQYF. Combining the CDR3 with reference TRBV7-2 and TRBJ2-5 gives the whole variable domain GAGVSQSPSNKVTEKGKDVELRCDPISGHTALYWYRQSLGQGLEFLIYFQGNSAPDKSGLPSDRFSAERTGGSVSTLTIQRTQQEDSAVYLCASILAGGLQETQYFGPGTRLLVL.

The chain employs TRBV6-5 and TRBJ2-3; 8 bases match TRBD1. Germline V gene data show CDR1 as MNHEY and CDR2 as SVGAGI. J gave up 3 bases and V 6 bases, and 8 bases lay outside the gene matches. This CDR3 spans 15 amino acids. CDR3 nucleotides: TGTGCCAGCAGACGGACAGGGAGTAGGACAGATACGCAGTATTTT. Translated, it gives CASRRTGSRTDTQYF.

This rearrangement joins TRBV21-1 to TRBJ1-4. TRBV21-1 is designated a pseudogene. This CDR3 comprises 16 residues. As DNA, the CDR3 is TGTGCCAGCAGCGCGGGTCACCGGAGGACTAATGAAAAACTGTTTTTT. Translating it yields CASSAGHRRTNEKLFF.

Comment on this clone: Other DNA sequences within the sample encode an identical CDR3. The V and J genes are TRBV9 and TRBJ1-2; possibly TRBD1 for D (5 bases). There are 14 residues in the CDR3. Germline V gene lookup returns CDR1 SGDLS and CDR2 YYNGEE. The ends were cut back, 2 bases at V and 8 bases at J, with 16 bases in the middle. CDR3 DNA: TGTGCCAGCAGCGTGATGGGCCAGGGTGGCGGCTACACCTTC. This encodes CASSVMGQGGGYTF.

This chain connects TRBV5-1 to TRBJ1-1, with TRBD1 matching over 9 bases. This CDR3 comprises 16 residues. Germline V lookup: CDR1 SGHRS, CDR2 YFSETQ. Germline trimming cut 1 base from V and 4 bases from J; bases unmatched to any gene: 8. In nucleotides, the CDR3 is TGCGCCAGCAGCTTGAGACAGGGGGTAATCGGCACTGAAGCTTTCTTT. Amino acids: CASSLRQGVIGTEAFF.

The V gene is TRBV11-2, the J gene TRBJ1-4; tentative D call: TRBD1 (6 bases). Between the trimmed V and J ends, which lost 5 bases and 7 bases, there was a span of 17 bases. Germline CDR1 is SGHAT and CDR2 is FQNNGV. CDR3 length: 15 residues. CDR3 in DNA: TGTGCCAGCAGCCCCCTAGGAAGGGGGACTGAAAAACTGTTTTTT. Its translation: CASSPLGRGTEKLFF.

V usage is TRBV10-3 and J usage is TRBJ1-1, with a possible D match to TRBD1 (5 bases). V shed 5 bases and J shed 3 bases, with 13 bases lying between them. The CDR3 contains 14 residues. Germline assignment: CDR1 ENHRY and CDR2 SYGVKD. CDR3 in amino acids: CAISPGRQHTEAFF. For the CDR3, the DNA is TGTGCCATCAGTCCCGGGAGACAGCACACTGAAGCTTTCTTT.